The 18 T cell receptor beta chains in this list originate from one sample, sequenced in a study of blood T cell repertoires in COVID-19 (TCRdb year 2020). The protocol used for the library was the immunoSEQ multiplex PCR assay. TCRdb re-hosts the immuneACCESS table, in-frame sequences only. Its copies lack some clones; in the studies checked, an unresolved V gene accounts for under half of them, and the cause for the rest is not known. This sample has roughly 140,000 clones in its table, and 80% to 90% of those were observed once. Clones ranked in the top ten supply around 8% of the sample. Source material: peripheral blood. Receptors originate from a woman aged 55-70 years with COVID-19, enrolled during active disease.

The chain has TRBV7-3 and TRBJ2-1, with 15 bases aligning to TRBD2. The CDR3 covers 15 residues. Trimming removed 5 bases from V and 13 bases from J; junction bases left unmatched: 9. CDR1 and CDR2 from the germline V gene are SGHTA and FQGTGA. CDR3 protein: CASSPGLAGGGYQFF. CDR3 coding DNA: TGTGCCAGCAGCCCCGGACTAGCGGGGGGGGGATATCAGTTCTTC.

The CDR3 sequence: CASSIGEGRVNTEAFF. The CDR3 nucleotides are TGTGCCAGTAGTATAGGAGAGGGGAGGGTGAACACTGAAGCTTTCTTT. The chain couples TRBV19 to TRBJ1-1, with D possibly TRBD1 on 5 matching bases. V lost 1 base to trimming and J lost 0 bases, with 12 bases between them. Germline V gene sequence: CDR1 LNHDA, CDR2 SQIVND (reference sequence). The CDR3 covers 16 residues.

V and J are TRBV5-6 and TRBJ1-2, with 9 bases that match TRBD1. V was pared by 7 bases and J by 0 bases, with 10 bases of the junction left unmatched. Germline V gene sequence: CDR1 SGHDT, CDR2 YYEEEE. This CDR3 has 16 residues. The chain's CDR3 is CASRLQGALTNYGYTF. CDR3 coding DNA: TGTGCCAGCCGACTACAGGGGGCCCTAACTAACTATGGCTACACCTTC.

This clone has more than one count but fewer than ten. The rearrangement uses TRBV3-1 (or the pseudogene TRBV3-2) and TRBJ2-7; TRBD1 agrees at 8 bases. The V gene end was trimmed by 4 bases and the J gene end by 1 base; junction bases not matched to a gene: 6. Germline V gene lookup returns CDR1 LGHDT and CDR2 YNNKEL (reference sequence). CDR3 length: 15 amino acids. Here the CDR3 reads CASSPLTGESYEQYF. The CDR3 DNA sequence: TGTGCCAGCAGCCCCCTGACAGGGGAATCCTACGAGCAGTACTTC.

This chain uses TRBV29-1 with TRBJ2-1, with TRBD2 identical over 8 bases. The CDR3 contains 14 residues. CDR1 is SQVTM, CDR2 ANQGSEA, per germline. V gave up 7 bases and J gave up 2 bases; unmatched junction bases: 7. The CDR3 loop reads CSGTISGAYNEQFF. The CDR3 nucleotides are TGCAGCGGGACCATTAGCGGGGCCTACAATGAGCAGTTCTTC.

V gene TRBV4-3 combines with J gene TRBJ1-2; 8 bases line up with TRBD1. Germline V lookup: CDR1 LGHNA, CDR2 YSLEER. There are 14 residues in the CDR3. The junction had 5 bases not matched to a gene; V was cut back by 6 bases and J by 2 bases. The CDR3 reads CASRDRGRNYGYTF. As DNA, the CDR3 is TGCGCCAGCAGAGACAGGGGCAGGAACTATGGCTACACCTTC.

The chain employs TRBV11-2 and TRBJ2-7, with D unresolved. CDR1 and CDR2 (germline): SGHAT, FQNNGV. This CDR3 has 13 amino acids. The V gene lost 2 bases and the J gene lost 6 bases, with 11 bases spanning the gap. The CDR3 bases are TGTGCCAGCAGCTTACGACTGGCCGGCGAGCAGTACTTC. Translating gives CASSLRLAGEQYF.

The CDR3, as DNA: TGTGCCAGCAGCTTAGGCAGGATACTCACAGATACGCAGTATTTT. It encodes CASSLGRILTDTQYF. The chain has TRBV7-3 and TRBJ2-3; D is uncertain. The ends were cut back, 2 bases at V and 2 bases at J, with 11 bases in the middle. The germline V gene has CDR1 SGHTA and CDR2 FQGTGA. This CDR3 has 15 residues.

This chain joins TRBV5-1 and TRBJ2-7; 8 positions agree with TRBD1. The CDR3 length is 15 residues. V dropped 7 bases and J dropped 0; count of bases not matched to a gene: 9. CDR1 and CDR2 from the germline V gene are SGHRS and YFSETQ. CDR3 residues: CASASQGATSYEQYF. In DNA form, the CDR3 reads TGCGCCAGCGCCTCCCAGGGGGCCACCTCCTACGAGCAGTACTTC.

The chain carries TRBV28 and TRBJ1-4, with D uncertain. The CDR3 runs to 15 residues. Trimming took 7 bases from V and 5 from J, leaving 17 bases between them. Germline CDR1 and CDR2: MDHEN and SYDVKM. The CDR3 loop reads CASTKAEGGNEKLFF. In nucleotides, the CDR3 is TGTGCCAGCACCAAGGCAGAGGGCGGGAATGAAAAACTGTTTTTT. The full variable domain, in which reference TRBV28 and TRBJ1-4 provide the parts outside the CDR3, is DVKVTQSSRYLVKRTGEKVFLECVQDMDHENMFWYRQDPGLGLRLIYFSYDVKMKEKGDIPEGYSVSREKKERFSLILESASTNQTSMYLCASTKAEGGNEKLFFGSGTQLSVL.

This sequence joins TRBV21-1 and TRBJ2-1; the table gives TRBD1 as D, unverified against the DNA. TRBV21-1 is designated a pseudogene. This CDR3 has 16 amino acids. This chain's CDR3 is CASSSKWLGIHYEQFF. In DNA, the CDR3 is TGTGCCAGCAGCTCAAAGTGGCTGGGCATACATTATGAGCAGTTCTTC.

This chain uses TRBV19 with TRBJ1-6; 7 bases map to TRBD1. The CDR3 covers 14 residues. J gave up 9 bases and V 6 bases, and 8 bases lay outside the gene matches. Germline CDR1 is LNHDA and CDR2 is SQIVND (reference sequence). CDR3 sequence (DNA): TGTGCCAGTAGCGAGACAGGGCGCGGTTCACCCCTCCACTTT. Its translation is CASSETGRGSPLHF. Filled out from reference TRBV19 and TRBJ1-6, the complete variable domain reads DGGITQSPKYLFRKEGQNVTLSCEQNLNHDAMYWYRQDPGQGLRLIYYSQIVNDFQKGDIAEGYSVSREKKESFPLTVTSAQKNPTAFYLCASSETGRGSPLHFGNGTRLTVT.

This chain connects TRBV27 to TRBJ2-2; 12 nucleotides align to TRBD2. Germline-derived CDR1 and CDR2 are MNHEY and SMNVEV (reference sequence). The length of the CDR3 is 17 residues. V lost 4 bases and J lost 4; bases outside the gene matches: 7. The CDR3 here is CASSSFLAGGRTGELFF. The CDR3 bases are TGTGCCAGCAGTTCCTTTCTAGCGGGGGGGCGCACCGGGGAGCTGTTTTTT.

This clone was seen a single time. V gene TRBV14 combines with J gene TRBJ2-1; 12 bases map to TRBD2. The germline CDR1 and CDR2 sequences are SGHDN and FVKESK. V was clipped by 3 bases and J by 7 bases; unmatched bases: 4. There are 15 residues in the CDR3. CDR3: CASSHLAGGLNEQFF. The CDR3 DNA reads TGTGCCAGCAGCCATCTAGCGGGGGGGCTTAATGAGCAGTTCTTC. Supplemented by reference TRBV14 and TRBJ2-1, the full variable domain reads EAGVTQFPSHSVIEKGQTVTLRCDPISGHDNLYWYRRVMGKEIKFLLHFVKESKQDESGMPNNRFLAERTGGTYSTLKVQPAELEDSGVYFCASSHLAGGLNEQFFGPGTRLTVL.

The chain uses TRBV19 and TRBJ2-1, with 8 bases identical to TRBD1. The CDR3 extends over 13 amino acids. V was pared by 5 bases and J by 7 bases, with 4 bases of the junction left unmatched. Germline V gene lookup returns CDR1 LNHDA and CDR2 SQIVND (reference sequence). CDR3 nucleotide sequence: TGTGCCAGTAGTCCGGACAGGGCTAATGAGCAGTTCTTC. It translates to CASSPDRANEQFF.

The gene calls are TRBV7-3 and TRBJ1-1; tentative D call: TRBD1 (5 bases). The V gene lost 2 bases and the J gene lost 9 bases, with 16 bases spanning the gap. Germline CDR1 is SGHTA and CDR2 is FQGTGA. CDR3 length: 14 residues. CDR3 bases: TGTGCCAGCAGCTTAGGGGCCACGCTATCCCAAGCTTTCTTT. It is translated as CASSLGATLSQAFF.

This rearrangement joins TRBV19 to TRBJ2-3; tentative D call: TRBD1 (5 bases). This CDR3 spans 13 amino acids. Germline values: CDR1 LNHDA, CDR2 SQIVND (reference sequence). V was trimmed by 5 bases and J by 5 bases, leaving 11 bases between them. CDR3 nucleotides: TGTGCCAGTAGTGAAACCCAGGGAGATACGCAGTATTTT. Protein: CASSETQGDTQYF.

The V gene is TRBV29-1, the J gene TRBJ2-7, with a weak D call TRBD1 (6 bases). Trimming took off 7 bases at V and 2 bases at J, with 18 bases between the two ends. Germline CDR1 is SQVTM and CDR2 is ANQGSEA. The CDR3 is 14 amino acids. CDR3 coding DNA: TGCAGCGCCCAGCGGCAGGGGCCCCCCTACGAGCAGTACTTC. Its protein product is CSAQRQGPPYEQYF.